This TCR beta chain originates from a study of identical twins. MiXCR, applied by TCRdb to the 5' RACE reads, yields one record per CDR3 protein. This sample has over 200,000 distinct CDR3 sequences, with roughly a tenth found just once. The germline V gene encodes CDR1 MNHNY and CDR2 SVGAGI (reference sequence). The germline V and J ends were trimmed by 6 bases and 7 bases, with 10 bases remaining between them. The CDR3 runs to 12 residues. In this sample, this clonotype turned up many times. This clonotype was obtained from a woman between 18 and 29 years old in good health. Sequenced material: memory (CD45RO+) T cells sorted from blood. V and J are TRBV6-6 and TRBJ1-5; D unresolved. The CDR3 sequence is CASRPANQPQHF. The CDR3 DNA reads TGTGCCAGCAGACCGGCCAACCAGCCCCAGCATTTT.